This entry describes one T cell receptor (beta chain). No antigen is known for it. The data originate from a study of T cell repertoires in cytomegalovirus infection. Study-wide context: Both a matching HLA type and CMV infection were indicated by public TCR beta signatures.

Germline values: CDR1 SGHAT, CDR2 FQNNGV. The V and J ends lost 3 bases and 8 bases respectively, with 13 bases between them. The CDR3 contains 14 residues. TCRdb re-derived calls from the reads in MiXCR, one entry per CDR3 protein. The data hold about 700,000 distinct CDR3 sequences, with 33% observed a single time. Findings and limits, study-wide: It was HLA-C-restricted CMV-specific TCR beta clonotypes that dominated the response ex vivo.

This receptor was identified in a human donor in good health (CMV status not recorded). Some clones in this sample may be carry-over from other donors' samples. The sequencing here drew on cultured PBMCs, taken from culture after CMV antigen stimulation. V gene TRBV11-2 combines with J gene TRBJ1-4; D not resolved. The CDR3 coding sequence is TGTGCCAGCAGCTTCACAGCCTTAGGAGAAAAACTGTTTTTT. It translates to CASSFTALGEKLFF.